This T cell receptor beta chain was sequenced for a study of beta chain features in type 1 diabetes. Investigators reverse transcribed all isolated RNA, so they sequenced expressed TCRB transcripts. Here immunoSEQ multiplex PCR was the method, and the copy in TCRdb shows in-frame clones only, minus some. The sample lists tens of thousands of clones, 66% occurring once. Study-level results: Among all four CD4+ subsets, Type 1 diabetes patients had TCRB CDR3s that were moderately but significantly shorter.

Concerning this clone itself: Antigen specificity is unknown.

Germline lookup yields CDR1 ENHRY and CDR2 SYGVKD. The CDR3 is 12 residues long. After removal of 10 bases from V and 5 bases from J, the junction contained 5 bases not matched to a gene. The sequence came from a man under 40 with type 1 diabetes. Some clones in this sample may be carry-over from other donors' samples. Sequenced sample: Tregs from blood. The V call is TRBV10-3, the J call TRBJ2-1, with 7 bases fitting TRBD1. In DNA, the CDR3 is TGTGCCACACGGGACAGTCACAATGAGCAGTTCTTC. Its translation is CATRDSHNEQFF.